A selection of T cell receptor beta chains follows, all from one sample in a study of T cells after yellow fever vaccination. TCRdb processed the 5' RACE reads anew with MiXCR; each CDR3 protein has one entry. The sample has 350,000 to 450,000 distinct CDR3 sequences, more than 5.5% seen once; the top ten hold 14% to 15%. Sequenced material: PBMCs, taken 5 days after the yellow fever booster vaccination. The receptors derive from a man aged 25-45 years who received the YFV17D yellow fever vaccine. Both conserved end residues are part of each CDR3. The D gene is left open where the match is weak. Expanded clones are given a class, and other clones once, few, many or no size at all.

abundance: NA
d_gene: NA
j_gene: TRBJ1-4
v_gene: TRBV12-3/TRBV12-4
CDR3aa: CASTWGLRKPNEKLFF
CDR3nt: TGTGCCAGCACCTGGGGCCTACGTAAACCGAATGAAAAACTGTTTTTT

abundance: many
d_gene: NA
j_gene: TRBJ2-7
v_gene: TRBV12-3/TRBV12-4
CDR3aa: CASSLVVSYEQYF
CDR3nt: TGTGCCAGCAGTTTAGTTGTCAGCTACGAGCAGTACTTC

abundance: few
d_gene: TRBD1
j_gene: TRBJ2-5
v_gene: TRBV24-1
CDR3aa: CATSDNRDRQETQYF
CDR3nt: TGTGCCACCAGTGACAATAGGGACAGACAAGAGACCCAGTACTTC

abundance: NA
d_gene: NA
j_gene: TRBJ1-5
v_gene: TRBV3-1
CDR3aa: CASSPSGQGDQPQHF
CDR3nt: TGTGCCAGCAGCCCCTCGGGGCAGGGAGATCAGCCCCAGCATTTT

abundance: many
d_gene: TRBD2
j_gene: TRBJ2-1
v_gene: TRBV5-5
CDR3aa: CASSLWTSGQSSYNEQFF
CDR3nt: TGTGCCAGCAGCTTATGGACTAGCGGTCAAAGCTCCTACAATGAGCAGTTCTTC

abundance: few
d_gene: NA
j_gene: TRBJ1-5
v_gene: TRBV6-5
CDR3aa: CASSYGGRDQPQHF
CDR3nt: TGTGCCAGCAGTTACGGGGGTAGGGATCAGCCCCAGCATTTT

abundance: NA
d_gene: NA
j_gene: TRBJ2-1
v_gene: TRBV23-1
CDR3aa: CASSHSSEQFF
CDR3nt: TGCGCCAGCAGTCATAGCAGTGAGCAGTTCTTC

abundance: NA
d_gene: TRBD1
j_gene: TRBJ1-2
v_gene: TRBV28
CDR3aa: CASSSSGTGGNLNGYTF
CDR3nt: TGTGCCAGCAGTTCATCCGGGACAGGGGGCAATTTGAATGGCTACACCTTC

abundance: NA
d_gene: NA
j_gene: TRBJ2-5
v_gene: TRBV18
CDR3aa: CASSPWESGGETQYF
CDR3nt: TGTGCCAGCTCACCATGGGAGAGCGGCGGAGAGACCCAGTACTTC

abundance: few
d_gene: NA
j_gene: TRBJ2-2
v_gene: TRBV2
CDR3aa: CASSELRGPTGELFF
CDR3nt: TGTGCCAGCAGTGAATTAAGGGGCCCCACCGGGGAGCTGTTTTTT

abundance: few
d_gene: NA
j_gene: TRBJ2-5
v_gene: TRBV28
CDR3aa: CASRILSGEGETQYF
CDR3nt: TGTGCCAGCAGAATACTGTCGGGAGAGGGAGAGACCCAGTACTTC

abundance: NA
d_gene: NA
j_gene: TRBJ2-5
v_gene: TRBV5-1
CDR3aa: CASSFYGTSQETQYF
CDR3nt: TGCGCCAGCAGCTTCTACGGGACGTCGCAAGAGACCCAGTACTTC

abundance: NA
d_gene: NA
j_gene: TRBJ2-3
v_gene: TRBV5-4
CDR3aa: CASRRELGGADTQYF
CDR3nt: TGTGCCAGCAGACGCGAGTTAGGCGGGGCAGATACGCAGTATTTT

abundance: few
d_gene: NA
j_gene: TRBJ1-6
v_gene: TRBV4-3
CDR3aa: CASSQVAGGNSPLHF
CDR3nt: TGCGCCAGCAGCCAAGTGGCCGGGGGGAATTCACCCCTCCACTTT

abundance: few
d_gene: NA
j_gene: TRBJ1-6
v_gene: TRBV25-1
CDR3aa: CASSEVTGNSPLHF
CDR3nt: TGTGCCAGCAGTGAAGTAACGGGGAATTCACCCCTCCACTTT

abundance: NA
d_gene: NA
j_gene: TRBJ2-2
v_gene: TRBV12-3/TRBV12-4
CDR3aa: CTSSLQGAGELFF
CDR3nt: TGTACCAGCAGTTTACAGGGCGCCGGGGAGCTGTTTTTT

abundance: many
d_gene: NA
j_gene: TRBJ2-1
v_gene: TRBV5-1
CDR3aa: CASRAGRALRNEQFF
CDR3nt: TGCGCCAGCAGGGCGGGCAGGGCACTCAGGAATGAGCAGTTCTTC

abundance: NA
d_gene: NA
j_gene: TRBJ2-1
v_gene: TRBV10-3
CDR3aa: CAISEEAEQFF
CDR3nt: TGTGCCATCAGTGAGGAAGCTGAGCAGTTCTTC

abundance: NA
d_gene: NA
j_gene: TRBJ2-1
v_gene: TRBV29-1
CDR3aa: CSVDGGSYNEQFF
CDR3nt: TGCAGCGTTGACGGGGGCTCCTACAATGAGCAGTTCTTC

abundance: NA
d_gene: TRBD1
j_gene: TRBJ2-5
v_gene: TRBV29-1
CDR3aa: CSVTQGVETQYF
CDR3nt: TGCAGCGTGACTCAGGGGGTTGAGACCCAGTACTTC

abundance: few
d_gene: NA
j_gene: TRBJ2-1
v_gene: TRBV7-9
CDR3aa: CASSLLADSSYNEQFF
CDR3nt: TGTGCCAGCAGCTTACTAGCCGATAGCTCCTACAATGAGCAGTTCTTC

abundance: many
d_gene: NA
j_gene: TRBJ2-2
v_gene: TRBV12-3/TRBV12-4
CDR3aa: CASRPPGVWTGELFF
CDR3nt: TGTGCCAGCAGACCCCCAGGGGTTTGGACCGGGGAGCTGTTTTTT

abundance: many
d_gene: TRBD1
j_gene: TRBJ1-5
v_gene: TRBV20-1
CDR3aa: CSARVPGQVLLQHF
CDR3nt: TGCAGTGCTAGGGTCCCGGGACAGGTGCTCCTCCAGCATTTT

abundance: few
d_gene: TRBD1
j_gene: TRBJ2-2
v_gene: TRBV9
CDR3aa: CASSTAQGPGELFF
CDR3nt: TGTGCCAGCAGCACCGCACAGGGGCCCGGGGAGCTGTTTTTT

abundance: many
d_gene: NA
j_gene: TRBJ1-2
v_gene: TRBV7-9
CDR3aa: CASEDGRGYTF
CDR3nt: TGTGCCAGCGAGGACGGGCGCGGCTACACCTTC

abundance: NA
d_gene: NA
j_gene: TRBJ2-2
v_gene: TRBV20-1
CDR3aa: CSAHVAGELFF
CDR3nt: TGCAGTGCTCACGTTGCCGGGGAGCTGTTTTTT

abundance: NA
d_gene: TRBD2
j_gene: TRBJ2-2
v_gene: TRBV12-3/TRBV12-4
CDR3aa: CASSRTSWNTGELFF
CDR3nt: TGTGCCAGCAGTCGGACTAGCTGGAACACCGGGGAGCTGTTTTTT

abundance: few
d_gene: NA
j_gene: TRBJ1-1
v_gene: TRBV15
CDR3aa: CATSRVLGVGTEAFF
CDR3nt: TGTGCCACCAGCAGGGTACTGGGGGTAGGGACTGAAGCTTTCTTT

abundance: few
d_gene: NA
j_gene: TRBJ2-2
v_gene: TRBV18
CDR3aa: CASSPERRNTGELFF
CDR3nt: TGTGCCAGCTCACCGGAGAGAAGGAACACCGGGGAGCTGTTTTTT

abundance: NA
d_gene: NA
j_gene: TRBJ2-7
v_gene: TRBV12-3/TRBV12-4
CDR3aa: CASSSLRSTYEQYF
CDR3nt: TGTGCCAGCAGTTCCCTTCGGTCCACCTACGAGCAGTACTTC

abundance: few
d_gene: TRBD1
j_gene: TRBJ2-7
v_gene: TRBV7-2
CDR3aa: CASSLRGGTGSYEQYF
CDR3nt: TGTGCCAGCAGCTTAAGGGGGGGGACAGGGTCCTACGAGCAGTACTTC

abundance: many
d_gene: NA
j_gene: TRBJ2-1
v_gene: TRBV18
CDR3aa: CASSGSGVSYNEQFF
CDR3nt: TGTGCCAGCTCAGGGAGCGGAGTCTCCTACAATGAGCAGTTCTTC

abundance: many
d_gene: NA
j_gene: TRBJ2-2
v_gene: TRBV24-1
CDR3aa: CATSPTANTGELFF
CDR3nt: TGTGCCACCAGCCCAACCGCGAACACCGGGGAGCTGTTTTTT

abundance: many
d_gene: NA
j_gene: TRBJ2-1
v_gene: TRBV5-1
CDR3aa: CASSTGANNEQFF
CDR3nt: TGCGCCAGCAGCACCGGGGCGAACAATGAGCAGTTCTTC

abundance: few
d_gene: TRBD2
j_gene: TRBJ2-1
v_gene: TRBV5-1
CDR3aa: CASSLPSSGSPYNEQFF
CDR3nt: TGCGCCAGCAGCCTTCCCTCTAGCGGGAGCCCCTACAATGAGCAGTTCTTC

abundance: NA
d_gene: TRBD1
j_gene: TRBJ2-4
v_gene: TRBV5-1
CDR3aa: CASSSGSGQVPAKNIQYF
CDR3nt: TGCGCCAGCAGCTCCGGTTCGGGACAGGTCCCAGCCAAAAACATTCAGTACTTC

abundance: few
d_gene: TRBD1
j_gene: TRBJ1-4
v_gene: TRBV6-1
CDR3aa: CASSSRGGREKLFF
CDR3nt: TGTGCCAGCAGCTCCAGAGGGGGCCGGGAAAAACTGTTTTTT

abundance: many
d_gene: TRBD1
j_gene: TRBJ2-5
v_gene: TRBV12-3/TRBV12-4
CDR3aa: CASSPSRTGGLGTQYF
CDR3nt: TGTGCCAGCAGCCCAAGTCGGACAGGGGGGTTAGGGACCCAGTACTTC

abundance: few
d_gene: NA
j_gene: TRBJ2-2
v_gene: TRBV28
CDR3aa: CASSRGTKELFF
CDR3nt: TGTGCCAGCAGTCGAGGAACCAAGGAGCTGTTTTTT

abundance: many
d_gene: NA
j_gene: TRBJ2-3
v_gene: TRBV19
CDR3aa: CASSGTGLGTQYF
CDR3nt: TGTGCCAGTAGTGGCACAGGGTTGGGTACGCAGTATTTT

abundance: NA
d_gene: NA
j_gene: TRBJ2-7
v_gene: TRBV3-1
CDR3aa: CACSPLGDKGKRQYF
CDR3nt: TGTGCCTGCAGCCCCCTCGGGGACAAGGGAAAGCGGCAGTACTTC

abundance: many
d_gene: NA
j_gene: TRBJ1-1
v_gene: TRBV30
CDR3aa: CAWRPHHTEAFF
CDR3nt: TGTGCCTGGAGGCCCCACCACACTGAAGCTTTCTTT

abundance: many
d_gene: NA
j_gene: TRBJ2-7
v_gene: TRBV7-2
CDR3aa: CASSLGWQIYEQYF
CDR3nt: TGTGCCAGCAGCTTAGGATGGCAGATCTACGAGCAGTACTTC

abundance: few
d_gene: NA
j_gene: TRBJ2-2
v_gene: TRBV18
CDR3aa: CASSQAYTGELFF
CDR3nt: TGTGCCAGCTCACAGGCCTACACCGGGGAGCTGTTTTTT

abundance: few
d_gene: TRBD1
j_gene: TRBJ1-6
v_gene: TRBV7-2
CDR3aa: CASSPDRVQPLHF
CDR3nt: TGTGCCAGCAGCCCTGACAGGGTGCAACCCCTCCACTTT

abundance: many
d_gene: NA
j_gene: TRBJ2-3
v_gene: TRBV24-1
CDR3aa: CATSDTIEDTQYF
CDR3nt: TGTGCCACCAGTGACACCATAGAGGATACGCAGTATTTT

abundance: few
d_gene: NA
j_gene: TRBJ1-1
v_gene: TRBV7-2
CDR3aa: CASSISKGRTEAFF
CDR3nt: TGTGCCAGCAGCATCTCGAAAGGGCGCACTGAAGCTTTCTTT

abundance: NA
d_gene: NA
j_gene: TRBJ2-3
v_gene: TRBV20-1
CDR3aa: CRARFTGTDTQYF
CDR3nt: TGCCGTGCTAGATTCACAGGGACAGATACGCAGTATTTT

abundance: NA
d_gene: TRBD2
j_gene: TRBJ2-5
v_gene: TRBV20-1
CDR3aa: CSARGGSFQETQYF
CDR3nt: TGCAGTGCTAGGGGCGGGAGTTTTCAAGAGACCCAGTACTTC

abundance: few
d_gene: NA
j_gene: TRBJ2-3
v_gene: TRBV18
CDR3aa: CASSPKRGNTDTQYF
CDR3nt: TGTGCCAGCTCACCGAAACGGGGAAACACAGATACGCAGTATTTT

abundance: few
d_gene: TRBD2
j_gene: TRBJ2-7
v_gene: TRBV20-1
CDR3aa: CSAGSGGYEQYF
CDR3nt: TGCAGTGCAGGGAGCGGGGGCTACGAGCAGTACTTC

abundance: NA
d_gene: NA
j_gene: TRBJ1-1
v_gene: TRBV6-5
CDR3aa: CASSYTSNTEAFF
CDR3nt: TGTGCCAGCAGTTATACCTCGAACACTGAAGCTTTCTTT

abundance: few
d_gene: NA
j_gene: TRBJ1-5
v_gene: TRBV18
CDR3aa: CASSPGGEGNQPQHF
CDR3nt: TGTGCCAGCTCACCAGGGGGTGAGGGGAATCAGCCCCAGCATTTT

abundance: few
d_gene: NA
j_gene: TRBJ2-1
v_gene: TRBV24-1
CDR3aa: CATSDLGASSEQFF
CDR3nt: TGTGCCACCAGTGATTTGGGGGCGTCGTCCGAGCAGTTCTTC

abundance: NA
d_gene: NA
j_gene: TRBJ2-7
v_gene: TRBV6-5
CDR3aa: CASSYSGALQEQYF
CDR3nt: TGTGCCAGCAGTTACTCCGGGGCACTTCAGGAGCAGTACTTC